The clone carrying this TCR beta chain appeared a few times. Its antigen is currently unknown. V lost 6 bases to trimming and J lost 1 base, with 16 bases between them. Germline V gene data show CDR1 as MNHEY and CDR2 as SVGEGT. This CDR3 has 16 residues. This sample is drawn from a study of T cell repertoires in cytomegalovirus infection. Study-level information: The public TCR beta signatures pointed to both CMV infection and matching HLA type.

Overall study findings and caveats: In two of eight donors, the top clonotype was HLA-C-restricted CMV-specific. The study identified carriers of CMV plus the relevant HLA from cumulative public TCR beta family frequency.

TCRdb analysed the reads with MiXCR anew, one entry per CDR3 protein. The data contain approximately 630,000 distinct CDR3 sequences, roughly 26% of them singletons. The receptor was isolated from a human donor in good health (CMV status not recorded). Some clones in this sample may be carry-over from other donors' samples. The V call is TRBV6-2 or TRBV6-3, the J call TRBJ1-5, with D uncertain. Sequencing was done on a sample of CD8+ T cells from PBMCs. The CDR3 sequence is CASSSGRSPSNQPQHF. The CDR3 coding sequence is TGTGCCAGCAGCTCCGGCAGGTCCCCGAGCAATCAGCCCCAGCATTTT.